The present T cell receptor beta chain was sequenced within a study of naive and memory T cell subsets. Findings of the study overall: In naive cells, over 90% of TCR sequences were seen only once. From naive to CM, EM and EMRA, diversity decreased and Gini increased. Especially in CD8 cells, naive repertoires contained a few larger clonotypes, possibly CD45RA-re-expressing memory cells.

Trimming removed 7 bases at V and 2 bases at J, with 6 bases between. Germline-derived CDR1 and CDR2 are MNHNY and SVGAGI (reference sequence). The CDR3 spans 13 residues. The beta constant-region primer was an equimolar mix of two oligonucleotides covering TRBC1 and TRBC2. The ligated cDNA underwent four PCR rounds using SP2 and nested alpha and beta constant-region primers. TCRdb passed the UMI-ligation and nested PCR reads through MiXCR, listing each CDR3 protein once. The sample records 85,000 to 130,000 distinct CDR3 sequences, roughly 14% being singletons. CMV status came from CD4+ IFNgamma after overnight CMV lysate stimulation. This clonotype occurred once. Its cognate antigen is unknown.

The chain carries TRBV6-6 and TRBJ2-6; D not resolved. The source is a human donor in good health. The material sequenced was naive CD8+ T cells from blood. CDR3 sequence reads: CASTPAGANVLTF. In DNA form, the CDR3 reads TGTGCCAGCACCCCAGCTGGGGCCAACGTCCTGACTTTC.